The clone carrying this T cell receptor (beta chain) was counted a single time. The data stem from a study of blood T cell repertoires in COVID-19. Turning to the study itself: Acute and convalescent COVID-19 specimens originated in the United States, Italy and Spain. From T cells, B-cell-depleted T cells, or PBMCs came the material, which was cDNA or gDNA.

Germline loops: CDR1 KGHSH, CDR2 LQKENI. V was cut by 3 bases and J by 8 bases, with 11 bases left in between. The CDR3 has 13 residues. In the original analysis: Nucleated cell counts were estimated from reference gene primer amplification. Only in-frame clones appear in the TCRdb table, and some are missing; sequencing was by immunoSEQ multiplex PCR. The V and J calls and the clone size are those of that table, but D and trimming were determined from the DNA. The table lists under 200,000 clones, around 83% of them singletons. This sequence originates from a human donor in a cohort sampled during active COVID-19. V is TRBV18 and J is TRBJ2-1; D not resolved. The sequencing sample was made of peripheral blood. CDR3 DNA sequence: TGTGCCAGCTCACCGCGGAGCCAATATGAGCAGTTCTTC. Translation gives CASSPRSQYEQFF.